This T cell receptor beta chain was obtained from a study of cytomegalovirus exposure and HLA in healthy donors. The PCR contained 60 Vbeta and 13 Jbeta primers. Generated by immunoSEQ multiplex PCR, the TCRdb table keeps only in-frame clones and is missing some. Of about 88,000 clones in the sample, roughly 71% were seen once. Study outcomes and limitations: What was likely a sequencing artifact was a cluster of highly shared sequence variants. Because they were indistinguishable, some V segments, including TRBV6-2 and TRBV6-3, were excluded. The study found most TCR sequences rare, yet found some public TCRs in many donors. Analysis was carried out at a later point, and it linked a missense DCLRE1C variant to TCR beta V- and J-gene trimming.

V was pared by 7 bases and J by 0 bases, with 7 bases between. The CDR3 spans 13 residues. Germline lookup yields CDR1 SNHLY and CDR2 FYNNEI. Comments on this clone: Its cognate antigen is unknown.

This clonotype was obtained from a man in his fifties or sixties in good health and CMV-seronegative. The material sequenced was PBMCs. V is TRBV2 and J is TRBJ1-5; possible D gene TRBD1, 6 bases. The CDR3 region is CASNRDSNQPQHF. In DNA, the CDR3 is TGTGCCAGCAACAGGGATAGCAATCAGCCCCAGCATTTT.